A single sample is the source of the 20 T cell receptor beta chains below, sequenced in a study of blood T cell repertoires in COVID-19. Produced via immunoSEQ multiplex PCR; TCRdb's table is partial and in-frame only. The data show approximately 99,000 clones, over 80% seen once. Sequenced material: peripheral blood. These receptors all come from a woman in her 70s with acute or convalescent COVID-19.

The chain links TRBV18 to TRBJ2-3; possible D gene TRBD2, 7 bases. The CDR3 is 15 amino acids. The V end lost 6 bases, the J end lost 2 bases, and 15 bases lay between the germline ends. Germline-derived CDR1 and CDR2 are KGHSH and LQKENI. CDR3 DNA: TGTGCCAGCTCCCGGGGGCGGGAGATCACAGATACGCAGTATTTT. It yields the protein CASSRGREITDTQYF.

The rearrangement joins TRBV11-2 to TRBJ2-7; perhaps TRBD2 as D (5 bases). The germline V gene encodes CDR1 SGHAT and CDR2 FQNNGV. The CDR3 is 14 residues long. The ends were cut back, 5 bases at V and 7 bases at J, with 18 bases in the middle. CDR3 sequence (DNA): TGTGCCAGCAGCGACGCGAACGGGAAAGGGGAGCAGTACTTC. Its protein is CASSDANGKGEQYF.

The V gene is TRBV19, the J gene TRBJ1-5; the match to TRBD1 covers 7 bases. The germline V gene encodes CDR1 LNHDA and CDR2 SQIVND (reference sequence). Trimming removed 2 bases from V and 2 bases from J; junction bases left unmatched: 6. The CDR3 runs 16 residues. The CDR3 nucleotides read TGTGCCAGTAGTATATTGGACAGGACGGGCAATCAGCCCCAGCATTTT. Translated: CASSILDRTGNQPQHF.

The rearrangement joins TRBV5-1 to TRBJ1-2; D unclear. The germline CDR1 and CDR2 sequences are SGHRS and YFSETQ. V gave up 0 bases and J gave up 1 base, with 7 bases separating them. The CDR3 has 14 amino acids. This CDR3 is CASSLENSNYGYTF. CDR3 coding DNA: TGCGCCAGCAGCTTGGAGAACAGTAACTATGGCTACACCTTC.

This clone was detected once. The chain combines TRBV20-1 with TRBJ1-1, with D unresolved. CDR1 is DFQATT and CDR2 is SNEGSKA in the germline V gene (reference sequence). Trimming removed 3 bases at V and 6 bases at J, with 8 bases between. The CDR3 has 11 residues. CDR3 coding DNA: TGCAGTGCTAGTTCTTGGCCTGAAGCTTTCTTT. As protein: CSASSWPEAFF.

This sequence joins TRBV5-5 and TRBJ2-7, with a tentative D call TRBD1 (5 bases). Germline V CDR1 and CDR2: SGHKS, YYEKEE (reference sequence). Trimming cost V 0 bases and J 3 bases, with 13 bases left between them. The CDR3 sequence is 15 residues long. CDR3 nucleotides: TGTGCCAGCAGCTTGGAGGCCCAGCAGGGCTACGAGCAGTACTTC. Translating gives CASSLEAQQGYEQYF.

The rearrangement joins TRBV28 to TRBJ1-5; D unresolved. Deletions cut 3 bases from V and 5 bases from J, with 2 bases between. The CDR3 consists of 11 residues. Germline-derived CDR1 and CDR2 are MDHEN and SYDVKM. The CDR3 coding sequence is TGTGCCAGCAGTTTCGATCAGCCCCAGCATTTT. Amino acid sequence: CASSFDQPQHF.

V gene TRBV28 combines with J gene TRBJ1-1; TRBD1 matches at 7 bases. Trimming took 6 bases from V and 1 from J; bases not matched to a gene: 5. Per the germline V gene, CDR1 is MDHEN and CDR2 is SYDVKM. The CDR3 is 14 amino acids. Here the CDR3 DNA reads TGTGCCAGCAGGGGTTCAGGGGGGAACACTGAAGCTTTCTTT. Translated, it gives CASRGSGGNTEAFF.

The rearrangement links TRBV5-6 to TRBJ2-7; the D gene is possibly TRBD1 (5 bases). Germline CDR1 and CDR2: SGHDT and YYEEEE. The CDR3 has 15 residues. Trimming cost V 0 bases and J 4 bases, with 14 bases left between them. The CDR3 DNA is TGTGCCAGCAGCTTGGGGGGCCTGGCAGGGTACGAGCAGTACGTC. This sequence encodes CASSLGGLAGYEQYV.

The J gene is TRBJ1-1, the V gene TRBV6-5; D unresolved. Germline values: CDR1 MNHEY, CDR2 SVGAGI. This CDR3 contains 13 residues. V was shortened by 7 bases and J by 1 base, with 10 bases between the two germline ends. The CDR3 sequence is CASTQFPNTEAFF. As DNA, the CDR3 is TGTGCCAGCACCCAGTTCCCGAACACTGAAGCTTTCTTT.

The chain combines TRBV4-1 with TRBJ2-1; TRBD2 agrees at 13 bases. The CDR3 extends over 18 amino acids. J gave up 4 bases and V 0 bases, and 6 bases lay outside the gene matches. From germline, CDR1 is MGHRA and CDR2 YSYEKL. In nucleotides, the CDR3 is TGCGCCAGCAGCCAAGACCCGGGACTAGCGGGAATGTACAATGAGCAGTTCTTC. Translation: CASSQDPGLAGMYNEQFF.

This clone was counted once. The rearrangement links TRBV19 to TRBJ1-2; D is possibly TRBD1 (5 bases). Trimming took off 3 bases at V and 8 bases at J, with 13 bases between the two ends. Germline lookup yields CDR1 LNHDA and CDR2 SQIVND (reference sequence). The CDR3 runs to 13 residues. CDR3 sequence reads: CASSIYNRGGYTF. For the CDR3, the DNA is TGTGCCAGTAGTATTTACAATAGGGGCGGCTACACCTTC.

The genes are TRBV3-1 (or the pseudogene TRBV3-2) and TRBJ1-2; TRBD1 matches at 8 bases. Germline loops: CDR1 LGHDT, CDR2 YNNKEL (reference sequence). The CDR3 totals 13 residues. Losses at the gene ends were 5 bases for V and 8 bases for J; bases not matched to a gene: 7. The CDR3 DNA sequence: TGTGCCAGCAGCGGCGGACAGGGATCCGGCTACACCTTC. It codes for CASSGGQGSGYTF.

The genes are TRBV15 and TRBJ2-3; D remains unclear. There are 14 residues in the CDR3. V dropped 3 bases and J dropped 6 bases, with 13 bases sitting between them. In germline, CDR1 is LNHNV, CDR2 YYDKDF (reference sequence). CDR3 nucleotide sequence: TGTGCCACCAGCAGGACCCTAGTGGTGGATACGCAGTATTTT. This translates into CATSRTLVVDTQYF.

This clone was counted only a few times. The chain carries TRBV5-1 and TRBJ1-1; a weak D match, TRBD1 (5 bases). The V gene lost 1 base and the J gene lost 4 bases, with 8 bases spanning the gap. CDR3 size: 13 residues. Germline CDR1 is SGHRS and CDR2 is YFSETQ. CDR3 in DNA: TGCGCCAGCAGCTTGCTGGGACTCACTGAAGCTTTCTTT. This translates into CASSLLGLTEAFF.

The rearrangement links TRBV28 to TRBJ1-1; D is unclear. This CDR3 has 13 residues. V was trimmed by 7 bases and J by 7 bases, leaving 16 bases between them. The germline V gene encodes CDR1 MDHEN and CDR2 SYDVKM. The CDR3 DNA follows: TGTGCCAGCATCGTATTTTCCAGTGGTGAAGCTTTCTTT. Translating it yields CASIVFSSGEAFF.

This chain joins TRBV28 and TRBJ2-7; a possible D gene is TRBD2 (6 bases). CDR3 length: 18 residues. Germline loops: CDR1 MDHEN, CDR2 SYDVKM. Trimming cost V 6 bases and J 3 bases, with 27 bases left between them. The CDR3 nucleotides read TGTGCCAGCAGCAAAACAGTCTTCGGTCGGTCGGGAGACTACGAGCAGTACTTC. Residues: CASSKTVFGRSGDYEQYF.

The CDR3 loop reads CASSQRDWGAFF. The CDR3 nucleotides read TGTGCCAGCAGCCAAAGGGACTGGGGAGCTTTCTTT. The chain links TRBV3-1 (or the pseudogene TRBV3-2) to TRBJ1-1; D possibly corresponds to TRBD1 (5 bases). The CDR3 is 12 residues long. The V gene lost 2 bases and the J gene lost 10 bases, with 11 bases spanning the gap. Looked up from germline, CDR1 is LGHDT and CDR2 is YNNKEL (reference sequence).

The rearrangement joins TRBV7-9 to TRBJ1-5; 8 bases agree with TRBD1. The CDR3 sequence is 15 residues long. The germline CDR1 and CDR2 sequences are SEHNR and FQNEAQ (reference sequence). Losses at the gene ends were 0 bases for V and 5 bases for J; bases not matched to a gene: 3. The CDR3 DNA reads as TGTGCCAGCAGCTTAGCGGACAGGGCTTATCAGCCCCAGCATTTT. The encoded protein is CASSLADRAYQPQHF.

The rearrangement joins TRBV2 to TRBJ2-5, with D tentatively TRBD2 (6 bases). This CDR3 has 17 amino acids. V lost 6 bases and J lost 5, with 25 bases in between. Germline V CDR1 and CDR2: SNHLY, FYNNEI. Here the CDR3 DNA reads TGTGCCAGCAGCAGGGTGGGTTACGGGAGCTCGGGTGAGACCCAGTACTTC. Its protein product is CASSRVGYGSSGETQYF.